This TCR beta chain was sequenced during a study of T cell repertoires in cytomegalovirus infection. Study details: Both CMV infection and a matching HLA type were indicated by public TCR beta signatures. Overall study findings and caveats: Within the response measured ex vivo, HLA-C-restricted CMV-specific TCR beta clonotypes were dominant. There were carriers of CMV plus the relevant HLA, and cumulative public TCR beta family frequency identified them.

CDR3 length: 15 residues. Per the germline V gene, CDR1 is SGHAT and CDR2 is FQDESV (reference sequence). Deletions cut 6 bases from V and 7 bases from J, with 16 bases between. TCRdb reprocessed the reads via MiXCR and lists one record per CDR3 protein. The sample holds some 680,000 distinct CDR3 sequences; 35% to 45% are singletons and the top ten take about 2.8%. Worth noting for this clonotype: Its cognate antigen is unknown.

Sequencing was performed on PBMCs. This TCR was recovered from a human donor in good health (CMV status not recorded). Some clones in this sample may be carry-over from other donors' samples. The chain combines TRBV11-1 with TRBJ1-6; D is unresolved. The CDR3 spells CASRITDKSNSPLHF. CDR3 nucleotides: TGTGCCAGCAGGATTACAGACAAGTCCAATTCACCCCTCCACTTT.